This T cell receptor beta chain stems from a study of CD8 T cells in ankylosing spondylitis. Whole-study findings and limits: CD8+ by phenotype, disease-linked clones were relatively rare in peripheral blood.

Making use of molecular barcodes, quantitative 5'-RACE generated TCR beta libraries. TCRdb reprocessed the 5' RACE reads with MiXCR, giving one entry per CDR3 protein. This table holds some 200,000 distinct CDR3 sequences, around 24% found once. The germline V gene has CDR1 WSHSY and CDR2 SAAADI. The ends lost 9 bases at V and 7 bases at J; junction bases unmatched: 17. The CDR3 is 15 residues long. Ten or more counts support this clonotype. Its cognate antigen is unknown. The sample was blood, either unsorted or a sorted T cell fraction (not recorded which). The sequence came from a male donor with ankylosing spondylitis or in good health (not recorded which). This chain connects TRBV10-2 to TRBJ1-2, with 7 bases fitting TRBD1. CDR3 nucleotide sequence: TGCGCCAGTCGGGACAGCCGGCTGGATAAGTTTGGCTACACCTTC. Its protein is CASRDSRLDKFGYTF.